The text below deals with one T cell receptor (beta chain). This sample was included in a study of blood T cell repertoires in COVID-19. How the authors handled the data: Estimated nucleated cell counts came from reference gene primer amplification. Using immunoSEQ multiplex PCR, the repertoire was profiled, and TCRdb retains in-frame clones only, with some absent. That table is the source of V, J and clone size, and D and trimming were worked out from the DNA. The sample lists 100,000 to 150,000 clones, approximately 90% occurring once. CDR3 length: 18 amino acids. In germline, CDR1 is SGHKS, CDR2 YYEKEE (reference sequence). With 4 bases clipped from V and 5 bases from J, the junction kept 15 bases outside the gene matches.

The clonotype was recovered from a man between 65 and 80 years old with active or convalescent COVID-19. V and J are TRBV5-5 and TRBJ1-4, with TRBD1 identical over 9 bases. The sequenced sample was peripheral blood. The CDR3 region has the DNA TGTGCCAGCAGCGGAAACAGGGGGCGTCTGACCGGGAATGAAAAACTGTTTTTT. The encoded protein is CASSGNRGRLTGNEKLFF. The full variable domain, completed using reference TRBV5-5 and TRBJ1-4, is DAGVTQSPTHLIKTRGQQVTLRCSPISGHKSVSWYQQVLGQGPQFIFQYYEKEERGRGNFPDRFSARQFPNYSSELNVNALLLGDSALYLCASSGNRGRLTGNEKLFFGSGTQLSVL.